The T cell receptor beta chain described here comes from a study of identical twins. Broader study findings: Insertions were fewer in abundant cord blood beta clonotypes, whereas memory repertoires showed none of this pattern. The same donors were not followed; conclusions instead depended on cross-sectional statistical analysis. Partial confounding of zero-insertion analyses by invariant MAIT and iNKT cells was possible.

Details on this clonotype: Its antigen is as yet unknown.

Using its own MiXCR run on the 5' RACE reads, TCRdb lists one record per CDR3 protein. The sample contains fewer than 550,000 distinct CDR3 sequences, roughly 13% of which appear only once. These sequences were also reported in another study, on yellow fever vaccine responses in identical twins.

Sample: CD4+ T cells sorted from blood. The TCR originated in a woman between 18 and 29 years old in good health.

The DNA of the CDR3 is TGTGCCAGCAGTGCGCCCGGGCGCCTAGCGGGAAGCTCCTACGAGCAGTACTTC. Residues: CASSAPGRLAGSSYEQYF. This sequence joins TRBV2 and TRBJ2-7, with TRBD2 matching 9 bases. Germline loops: CDR1 SNHLY, CDR2 FYNNEI. The CDR3 length is 18 residues. V was pared by 4 bases and J by 0 bases, with 13 bases of the junction left unmatched.